This is a list of T cell receptor beta chains from one sample in a study of post-analysis software for immune sequencing data. TCRdb independently ran MiXCR on the PCR reads; one entry per CDR3 protein. The sample has around 200,000 distinct CDR3 sequences, 29% seen once. Material: blood. Source of these receptors: a girl aged 2-17 years with multiple sclerosis. Both conserved end residues are part of each CDR3. Fields, in order: V gene, D gene, J gene, clone size, CDR3 DNA, CDR3 protein. D genes are given only for firm matches. Expanded clones are given a class, and other clones once, few, many or no size at all.

V: TRBV6-1
D: .
J: TRBJ1-2
size: many
DNA: TGTGCCAGCACCACCTCCGGGACAACAATCTATGGCTACACCTTC
CDR3: CASTTSGTTIYGYTF

V: TRBV27
D: .
J: TRBJ2-5
size: .
DNA: TGTGCCAGCAGCGATCAGGAGGGAGCGGAGACCCAGTACTTC
CDR3: CASSDQEGAETQYF

V: TRBV29-1
D: TRBD1
J: TRBJ1-2
size: once
DNA: TGCAGCGCCGTCGAGACAGGGGACTACGGTTACACCTTC
CDR3: CSAVETGDYGYTF

V: TRBV12-3/TRBV12-4
D: TRBD2
J: TRBJ2-3
size: few
DNA: TGTGCCAGCAGACAGGGACTAGCGGGAGTAGAGACGCAGTATTTT
CDR3: CASRQGLAGVETQYF

V: TRBV5-1
D: TRBD1
J: TRBJ1-2
size: few
DNA: TGCGCCAGCAGCCACGGACAGGCTCTTACTAACTATGGCTACACCTTC
CDR3: CASSHGQALTNYGYTF

V: TRBV5-1
D: TRBD2
J: TRBJ2-1
size: many
DNA: TGCGCCAGCAGCTTGTGGTCTAGCGGGAGATTCTACAATGAGCAGTTCTTC
CDR3: CASSLWSSGRFYNEQFF

V: TRBV29-1
D: TRBD1
J: TRBJ2-1
size: few
DNA: TGCAGTGTTAACCGGGACAGACACAATGAGCAGTTCTTC
CDR3: CSVNRDRHNEQFF

V: TRBV7-2
D: .
J: TRBJ2-1
size: many
DNA: TGTGCCAGCAGCCTCAGTCCAGGGCCCCTCTACAATGAGCAGTTCTTC
CDR3: CASSLSPGPLYNEQFF

V: TRBV27
D: TRBD2
J: TRBJ2-4
size: many
DNA: TGTGCCAGCAGTTTACTAGCGGGAGAAAACATTCAGTACTTC
CDR3: CASSLLAGENIQYF

V: TRBV4-2
D: TRBD1
J: TRBJ1-5
size: few
DNA: TGTGCCAGCAGCCCTAGGACAGGCAGCAATCAGCCCCAGCATTTT
CDR3: CASSPRTGSNQPQHF

V: TRBV7-8
D: .
J: TRBJ2-7
size: .
DNA: TGTGCCAGCAGCTTCCCGGAAAGACTAGTGGTAACCTACGAGCAGTACTTC
CDR3: CASSFPERLVVTYEQYF

V: TRBV2
D: TRBD1
J: TRBJ1-6
size: .
DNA: TGTGCCAGCAGTCCGGACAGGGCTTTGGGGGGCTCACCCCTCCACTTT
CDR3: CASSPDRALGGSPLHF

V: TRBV29-1
D: .
J: TRBJ2-1
size: .
DNA: TGCAGCGTTGCTTCGTACCTACGGGGCAGTGAGCAGTTCTTC
CDR3: CSVASYLRGSEQFF

V: TRBV5-1
D: TRBD1
J: TRBJ2-3
size: .
DNA: TGCGCCAGCAGCGTAGGACAGGGGTCTTTTGGGGGTACGCAGTATTTT
CDR3: CASSVGQGSFGGTQYF

V: TRBV28
D: .
J: TRBJ2-7
size: few
DNA: TGTGCCAGCACGGTGGGGGGCCGATTCTCCTACGAGCAGTACTTC
CDR3: CASTVGGRFSYEQYF

V: TRBV7-9
D: .
J: TRBJ2-3
size: many
DNA: TGTGCCAGCAGCCATATTGGGGGAACAACAGATACGCAGTATTTT
CDR3: CASSHIGGTTDTQYF

V: TRBV28
D: .
J: TRBJ2-1
size: many
DNA: TGTGCCAGCAGTTTATGGGGCAGGGGAGTTAATGAGCAGTTCTTC
CDR3: CASSLWGRGVNEQFF

V: TRBV7-9
D: .
J: TRBJ2-7
size: few
DNA: TGTGCCAGCAGCTTAGAACCCGAGCAGTACTTC
CDR3: CASSLEPEQYF

V: TRBV6-2/TRBV6-3
D: TRBD2
J: TRBJ2-7
size: many
DNA: TGTGCCAGCACGCCTAGCGGGAGCTACGAGCAGTACTTC
CDR3: CASTPSGSYEQYF

V: TRBV6-5
D: .
J: TRBJ2-7
size: .
DNA: TGTGCCAGCAGTTGCCAGGACCGATACGAGCAGTACTTC
CDR3: CASSCQDRYEQYF

V: TRBV10-3
D: TRBD2
J: TRBJ2-7
size: few
DNA: TGTGCCGTGAGACTAGCGGGAGAACGCGAGCAGTACTTC
CDR3: CAVRLAGEREQYF

V: TRBV20-1
D: .
J: TRBJ2-3
size: .
DNA: TGCAGTGCTAGATCGACTAGTGGGCCAACGCAGTATTTT
CDR3: CSARSTSGPTQYF

V: TRBV27
D: TRBD2
J: TRBJ2-3
size: .
DNA: TGTGCCAGCAGTATCAGACTAGCGGGAGAGTTAACAGATACGCAGTATTTT
CDR3: CASSIRLAGELTDTQYF

V: TRBV20-1
D: TRBD2
J: TRBJ2-3
size: many
DNA: TGCAGTGCTAGTTCTAGCGGGAGGGGCACAGATACGCAGTATTTT
CDR3: CSASSSGRGTDTQYF

V: TRBV7-2
D: TRBD2
J: TRBJ2-5
size: many
DNA: TGTGCCAGCAGCTTCCTAGCGGGACTTAAGGGGGAGACCCAGTACTTC
CDR3: CASSFLAGLKGETQYF

V: TRBV7-9
D: .
J: TRBJ1-2
size: many
DNA: TGTGCCAGCAGCCCTTACGCGGACGACCTCTATGGCTACACCTTC
CDR3: CASSPYADDLYGYTF

V: TRBV5-1
D: .
J: TRBJ1-4
size: few
DNA: TGCGCCAGCAGCCCGAACGGGGAGGCCCCTAATGAAAAACTGTTTTTT
CDR3: CASSPNGEAPNEKLFF

V: TRBV20-1
D: TRBD1
J: TRBJ1-2
size: .
DNA: TGCAGTGCAGCGGCCGGACAGGGGTTAGCGGGTACTAACTATGGCTACACCTTC
CDR3: CSAAAGQGLAGTNYGYTF

V: TRBV28
D: TRBD1
J: TRBJ1-5
size: .
DNA: TGTGCCAGCAGCCGCGTACTCCCCGGGACAGGGGGCAGGGGCAATCAGCCCCAGCATTTT
CDR3: CASSRVLPGTGGRGNQPQHF

V: TRBV21-1
D: .
J: TRBJ2-1
size: few
DNA: TGTGCCAGCAGCAAAGCACTAGCGGGAGAATGGATCAGCCTTTACAATGAGCAGTTCTTC
CDR3: CASSKALAGEWISLYNEQFF

V: TRBV6-2/TRBV6-3
D: .
J: TRBJ2-3
size: .
DNA: TGTGCCAGCAACCACCGAGGGGTGGTTAGCGGACTGGGGCTCACAGATACGCAGTATTTT
CDR3: CASNHRGVVSGLGLTDTQYF

V: TRBV29-1
D: .
J: TRBJ2-7
size: few
DNA: TGCAGCGTTGAAGTAGGGCGGAACTACTACGAGCAGTACTTC
CDR3: CSVEVGRNYYEQYF

V: TRBV28
D: .
J: TRBJ1-2
size: .
DNA: TGTGCCAGCAGTTTAATCCGTTATGGCTACACCTTC
CDR3: CASSLIRYGYTF

V: TRBV12-3/TRBV12-4
D: .
J: TRBJ2-3
size: .
DNA: TGTGCCAGCAGTGCGGTCGACGACACAGATACGCAGTATTTT
CDR3: CASSAVDDTDTQYF

V: TRBV13
D: TRBD2
J: TRBJ2-3
size: .
DNA: TGTGCCAGCAGCTTAGTCCCGGGACTAGCGGGAGGCCCATATAACACAGATGCGCAGTATTTT
CDR3: CASSLVPGLAGGPYNTDAQYF

V: TRBV14
D: .
J: TRBJ1-1
size: .
DNA: TGTGCCAGCAGCCGAATAGACGGAACCATGAACACTGAAGCTTTCTTT
CDR3: CASSRIDGTMNTEAFF

V: TRBV4-2
D: .
J: TRBJ2-7
size: many
DNA: TGTGCCAGCAGCCGCCAGACAGGCTCCCAATCCTACGAGCAGTACTTC
CDR3: CASSRQTGSQSYEQYF

V: TRBV20-1
D: .
J: TRBJ2-3
size: few
DNA: TGCAGTGCTAGAGTTGGTAGCGCAGATACGCAGTATTTT
CDR3: CSARVGSADTQYF

V: TRBV5-1
D: TRBD2
J: TRBJ2-1
size: .
DNA: TGCGCCAGCAGCTATCTTAGCGGGAGCTCCTACAATGAGCAGTTCTTC
CDR3: CASSYLSGSSYNEQFF

V: TRBV5-1
D: .
J: TRBJ2-3
size: .
DNA: TGCGCCAGCAGCTTGGTTGCGGGGTGGGGCACAGATACGCAGTATTTT
CDR3: CASSLVAGWGTDTQYF

V: TRBV5-1
D: TRBD1
J: TRBJ1-1
size: .
DNA: TGCGCCAGCAGCGTATCCGGGACAGGGAACACTGAAGCTTTCTTT
CDR3: CASSVSGTGNTEAFF

V: TRBV10-3
D: .
J: TRBJ1-2
size: .
DNA: TGTGCCATCACCTCAACAGGGATCGGAGGCTACACCTTC
CDR3: CAITSTGIGGYTF

V: TRBV20-1
D: TRBD1
J: TRBJ1-6
size: .
DNA: TGCAGTGCTAGACCGGGACAGATAAATTCACCCCTCCACTTT
CDR3: CSARPGQINSPLHF

V: TRBV12-3/TRBV12-4
D: TRBD2
J: TRBJ2-1
size: .
DNA: TGTGCCAGCAGTCCCGGGACTAGCGGGAGTGGTAATGAGCAGTTCTTC
CDR3: CASSPGTSGSGNEQFF

V: TRBV5-1
D: TRBD1
J: TRBJ2-3
size: few
DNA: TGCGCCAGCAGACGGGAACATCAATACAGGGGGAGAGATACGCAGTATTTT
CDR3: CASRREHQYRGRDTQYF

V: TRBV5-1
D: .
J: TRBJ1-1
size: few
DNA: TGCGCCAGCGGGGAGGGACCGCATGACACTGAAGCTTTCTTT
CDR3: CASGEGPHDTEAFF

V: TRBV29-1
D: TRBD1
J: TRBJ2-5
size: many
DNA: TGCAGCGTTGAAGAAGGGGGCAAGTACTTC
CDR3: CSVEEGGKYF

V: TRBV5-1
D: .
J: TRBJ2-7
size: .
DNA: TGCGCCAGCAGCACACGGACGGTGATCGAGCAGTACTTC
CDR3: CASSTRTVIEQYF

V: TRBV29-1
D: TRBD1
J: TRBJ1-1
size: .
DNA: TGCAGCGTGGACAGGGGGCCGGACACTGAAGCTTTCTTT
CDR3: CSVDRGPDTEAFF

V: TRBV6-2/TRBV6-3
D: TRBD2
J: TRBJ2-1
size: .
DNA: TGTGCCAGCAGTCACACTAGCGGGGGCTACAATGAGCAGTTCTTC
CDR3: CASSHTSGGYNEQFF

V: TRBV29-1
D: TRBD2
J: TRBJ2-1
size: many
DNA: TGCAGCCCCCTCCCCGGACTAGCGGACTCCTACAATGAGCAGTTCTTC
CDR3: CSPLPGLADSYNEQFF

V: TRBV25-1
D: .
J: TRBJ1-2
size: many
DNA: TGTGCCAGCAGTGAATATTTTGGTGGCTACACCTTC
CDR3: CASSEYFGGYTF

V: TRBV29-1
D: TRBD1
J: TRBJ2-2
size: few
DNA: TGCAGCGTTGAAACCTATACAGGGGCCACCGGGGAGCTGTTTTTT
CDR3: CSVETYTGATGELFF

V: TRBV5-4
D: TRBD2
J: TRBJ2-3
size: .
DNA: TGTGCCAACAGCTTTCGGACTAGCGGCTCGAGCACAGATACGCAGTATTTT
CDR3: CANSFRTSGSSTDTQYF

V: TRBV7-2
D: .
J: TRBJ1-4
size: .
DNA: TGTGCCAGCAGACCCGGGCCTCGATCCCTGTTTTTT
CDR3: CASRPGPRSLFF

V: TRBV12-3/TRBV12-4
D: .
J: TRBJ2-1
size: many
DNA: TGTGCCAGCAGGATACAAATCCAAGATGAGCAGTTCTTC
CDR3: CASRIQIQDEQFF

V: TRBV7-9
D: TRBD2
J: TRBJ2-7
size: many
DNA: TGTGCCAGCGGCAAGACTAGCGCGTCTGTCCCCTACGAGCAGTACTTC
CDR3: CASGKTSASVPYEQYF